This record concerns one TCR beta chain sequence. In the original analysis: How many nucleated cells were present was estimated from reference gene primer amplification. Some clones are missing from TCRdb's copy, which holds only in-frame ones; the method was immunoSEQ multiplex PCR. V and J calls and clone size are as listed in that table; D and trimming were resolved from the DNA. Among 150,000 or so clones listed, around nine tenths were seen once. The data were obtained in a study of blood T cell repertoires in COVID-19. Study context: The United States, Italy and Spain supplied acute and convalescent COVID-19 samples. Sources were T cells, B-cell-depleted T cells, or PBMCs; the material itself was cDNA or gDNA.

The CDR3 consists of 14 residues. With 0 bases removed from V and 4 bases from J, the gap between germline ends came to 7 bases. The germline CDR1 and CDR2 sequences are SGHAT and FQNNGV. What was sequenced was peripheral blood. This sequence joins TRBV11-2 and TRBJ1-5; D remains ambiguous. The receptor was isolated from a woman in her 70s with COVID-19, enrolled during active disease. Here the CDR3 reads CASSLEGTNQPQHF. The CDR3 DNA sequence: TGTGCCAGCAGCTTAGAGGGCACAAATCAGCCCCAGCATTTT.